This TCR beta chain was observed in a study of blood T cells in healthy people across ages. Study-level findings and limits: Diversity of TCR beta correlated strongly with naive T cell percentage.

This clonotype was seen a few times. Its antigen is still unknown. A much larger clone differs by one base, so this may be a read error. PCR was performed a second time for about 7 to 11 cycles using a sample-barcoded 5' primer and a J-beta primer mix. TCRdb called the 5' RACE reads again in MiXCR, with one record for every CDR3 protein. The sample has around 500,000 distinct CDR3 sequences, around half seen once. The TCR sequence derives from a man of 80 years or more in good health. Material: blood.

Written as DNA, the CDR3 is TGTGCCAGCAGTTTATCGGTCAGCTCCTACAATGAGCAGTACTTC. Protein sequence: CASSLSVSSYNEQYF. The chain recombines TRBV27 with TRBJ2-1; D gene uncertain. Gene TRBJ2-7 matches the end of the DNA better, so the J call may be wrong. Germline CDR1 MNHEY, CDR2 SMNVEV (reference sequence). This CDR3 region has 15 residues.